The 28 T cell receptor beta chains listed next were all sequenced from one sample in a study of T cell responses to AZD1222 COVID-19 vaccine. Only in-frame clones appear in the TCRdb table, and some are missing; sequencing was by immunoSEQ multiplex PCR. The table lists 70,000 or so clones, around nine tenths of them singletons. The sample here was peripheral blood, taken on day 0 of AZD1222 vaccination. The source is an adult in good health.

This clone was counted once. The genes are TRBV24-1 and TRBJ2-3; 8 bases line up with TRBD1. Germline V gives CDR1 KGHDR, CDR2 SFDVKD. The CDR3 totals 14 residues. The junction had 6 bases not matched to a gene; V was cut back by 6 bases and J by 5 bases. This CDR3 is CATSTGGSLDTQYF. CDR3 sequence (DNA): TGTGCCACCAGTACAGGGGGGTCTTTAGATACGCAGTATTTT.

The rearrangement links TRBV29-1 to TRBJ1-2, with 7 positions matching TRBD1. From germline, CDR1 is SQVTM and CDR2 ANQGSEA. With 4 bases clipped from V and 4 bases from J, the junction kept 9 bases outside the gene matches. There are 14 residues in the CDR3. In DNA form, the CDR3 reads TGCAGCGTTGTATCGACAGGGACTGGCTATGGCTACACCTTC. This sequence encodes CSVVSTGTGYGYTF.

This chain uses TRBV4-3 with TRBJ1-4, with TRBD1 identical over 9 bases. Germline CDR1 is LGHNA and CDR2 is YSLEER. This CDR3 has 15 amino acids. After removal of 4 bases from V and 5 bases from J, the junction contained 5 bases not matched to a gene. The CDR3 sequence is CASSPGDRANEKLFF. For the CDR3, the DNA is TGCGCCAGCAGCCCTGGGGACAGGGCAAATGAAAAACTGTTTTTT.

This clone has a handful of counts. The chain has TRBV24-1 and TRBJ1-2; no reliable D call. CDR3 length: 12 residues. Trimming pared 5 bases from V and 3 bases from J, leaving 6 bases between. Per germline, CDR1 KGHDR and CDR2 SFDVKD. DNA for the CDR3: TGTGCCACCAGTGCGTCCGACTATGGCTACACCTTC. Encoded protein: CATSASDYGYTF.

The chain combines TRBV10-1 with TRBJ2-2; 11 positions match TRBD2. The trim removed 7 bases at V and 5 bases at J, leaving 6 bases unmatched. The germline V gene has CDR1 WNHNN and CDR2 SYGVQD (reference sequence). This CDR3 has 15 amino acids. The CDR3 bases are TGCGCCAGCACATTTGGGACTAGCGGTACCGGGGAGCTGTTTTTT. It encodes CASTFGTSGTGELFF.

The chain has TRBV7-2 and TRBJ2-1; TRBD1 might be the D (5 bases). V was cut by 1 base and J by 8 bases, with 9 bases left in between. The CDR3 has 13 residues. Germline CDR1 SGHTA, CDR2 FQGNSA. CDR3 in DNA: TGTGCCAGCAGCTTAGATGGACATGATGAGCAGTTCTTC. Translated, it gives CASSLDGHDEQFF.

CDR3 nucleotide sequence: TGTGCCAGTACCCAGACTAGCGGGAGCCAGCATGAGCAGTTCTTC. Protein sequence: CASTQTSGSQHEQFF. The chain uses TRBV19 and TRBJ2-1; 12 bases match TRBD2. V gave up 7 bases and J gave up 8 bases; unmatched junction bases: 9. Germline CDR1 reads LNHDA; CDR2 reads SQIVND (reference sequence). The CDR3 extends over 15 amino acids.

In DNA, the CDR3 is TGTGCCAGCATTGGACTCTCTTTAGGCCCCTACGAGCAGTACTTC. It yields the protein CASIGLSLGPYEQYF. The rearrangement joins TRBV6-5 to TRBJ2-7, with D possibly TRBD2 on 5 matching bases. Germline V gene lookup returns CDR1 MNHEY and CDR2 SVGAGI. V lost 7 bases and J 2 bases, leaving 18 bases between the germline ends. The CDR3 consists of 15 residues.

This chain connects TRBV27 to TRBJ2-3; TRBD2 matches at 8 bases. The CDR3 covers 15 residues. Germline lookup yields CDR1 MNHEY and CDR2 SMNVEV (reference sequence). J was trimmed by 3 bases and V by 5 bases; bases with no gene match: 7. CDR3: CASSQAGDWTDTQYF. The DNA of the CDR3 is TGTGCCAGCAGTCAAGCGGGAGATTGGACAGATACGCAGTATTTT.

The chain employs TRBV5-4 and TRBJ2-2; TRBD2 aligns across 7 bases. Per germline, CDR1 SGHNT and CDR2 YYREEE (reference sequence). The CDR3 consists of 17 residues. The ends lost 1 base at V and 4 bases at J; junction bases unmatched: 10. Here the CDR3 DNA reads TGTGCCAGCAGCTTGTCGGGTACTAGCGAACTCACCGGGGAGCTGTTTTTT. Protein product: CASSLSGTSELTGELFF.

V usage is TRBV5-1 and J usage is TRBJ2-5; 8 bases fit TRBD1. V trimming: 0 bases; J trimming: 4 bases; junction bases outside the gene matches: 2. Germline lookup yields CDR1 SGHRS and CDR2 YFSETQ. CDR3 length: 14 residues. CDR3 sequence: CASSLVGQAETQYF. CDR3 in DNA: TGCGCCAGCAGCTTGGTGGGACAGGCAGAGACCCAGTACTTC. Full variable domain (remainder filled in from reference TRBV5-1 and TRBJ2-5): KAGVTQTPRYLIKTRGQQVTLSCSPISGHRSVSWYQQTPGQGLQFLFEYFSETQRNKGNFPGRFSGRQFSNSRSEMNVSTLELGDSALYLCASSLVGQAETQYFGPGTRLLVL.

V is TRBV7-8 and J is TRBJ2-7, with D possibly TRBD2 on 6 matching bases. Germline CDR1 is SGHVS and CDR2 is FQNEAQ. This CDR3 has 15 residues. V was trimmed by 0 bases and J by 4 bases, leaving 13 bases between them. CDR3 nucleotide sequence: TGTGCCAGCAGCTTAGCGGAACTAGCCTTTTACGAGCAGTACTTC. The encoded protein is CASSLAELAFYEQYF.

The chain employs TRBV30 and TRBJ1-6, with a possible D match to TRBD1 (5 bases). Germline CDR1 reads GTSNPN; CDR2 reads SVGIG (reference sequence). V was shortened by 2 bases and J by 7 bases, with 12 bases between the two germline ends. This CDR3 comprises 14 residues. The CDR3 protein is CAWSRQSGNSPLHF. In nucleotides, the CDR3 is TGTGCCTGGAGTAGACAGTCTGGCAATTCACCCCTCCACTTT.

This clone has only a few counts. The V gene is TRBV19, the J gene TRBJ1-5; D might be TRBD1 (5 bases). Germline lookup yields CDR1 LNHDA and CDR2 SQIVND (reference sequence). CDR3 length: 13 residues. With 4 bases removed from V and 4 bases from J, the gap between germline ends came to 8 bases. In nucleotides, the CDR3 is TGTGCCAGTAGTAAGACAGAAAATCAGCCCCAGCATTTT. Amino acids: CASSKTENQPQHF. Using reference TRBV19 and TRBJ1-5 for the parts outside the CDR3, the full variable domain is DGGITQSPKYLFRKEGQNVTLSCEQNLNHDAMYWYRQDPGQGLRLIYYSQIVNDFQKGDIAEGYSVSREKKESFPLTVTSAQKNPTAFYLCASSKTENQPQHFGDGTRLSIL.

The chain carries TRBV3-1 (or the pseudogene TRBV3-2) and TRBJ2-7; D is perhaps TRBD2 (5 bases). CDR1 is LGHDT, CDR2 YNNKEL, per germline (reference sequence). V was trimmed by 1 base and J by 6 bases, leaving 13 bases between them. This CDR3 spans 14 amino acids. The CDR3 loop reads CASSQGGIASEQYF. In nucleotides, the CDR3 is TGTGCCAGCAGCCAAGGAGGGATCGCGTCCGAGCAGTACTTC.

Written as DNA, the CDR3 is TGTGCCAGCAGCCGTGGACAGGGGGAAAAACTGTTTTTT. This sequence encodes CASSRGQGEKLFF. The chain carries TRBV5-5 and TRBJ1-4, with TRBD1 matching 9 bases. Germline lookup yields CDR1 SGHKS and CDR2 YYEKEE (reference sequence). The CDR3 length is 13 residues. The J segment lost 8 bases and the V segment lost 4 bases, leaving 3 bases of the junction unmatched.

This rearrangement joins TRBV2 to TRBJ2-5; possibly TRBD1 or TRBD2 for D (5 bases each). Germline CDR1 reads SNHLY; CDR2 reads FYNNEI. This CDR3 is 13 amino acids long. V lost 5 bases and J 3 bases, leaving 10 bases between the germline ends. The CDR3 sequence is CASSPGPEETQYF. The CDR3 coding sequence is TGTGCCAGCAGTCCGGGACCCGAAGAGACCCAGTACTTC.

This clone was observed a single time. The chain recombines TRBV9 with TRBJ1-2; 12 bases map to TRBD1. The CDR3 length is 18 residues. In germline, CDR1 is SGDLS, CDR2 YYNGEE. V was pared by 4 bases and J by 4 bases, with 14 bases of the junction left unmatched. This CDR3 reads CASSPHPPGTGGFYGYTF. CDR3 nucleotide sequence: TGTGCCAGCAGCCCGCATCCCCCCGGGACAGGGGGCTTCTATGGCTACACCTTC.

V gene TRBV4-2 combines with J gene TRBJ1-2; 7 nucleotides align to TRBD1. Per the germline V gene, CDR1 is LGHNA and CDR2 is YNFKEQ. The CDR3 loop spans 16 amino acids. The trim removed 1 base at V and 1 base at J, leaving 6 bases unmatched. In DNA, the CDR3 is TGTGCCAGCAGCCAAGTCGGACAGGTGCTTAACTATGGCTACACCTTC. As protein: CASSQVGQVLNYGYTF.

The chain employs TRBV10-3 and TRBJ1-2; possible D gene TRBD1, 6 bases. From germline, CDR1 is ENHRY and CDR2 SYGVKD. V dropped 3 bases and J dropped 8 bases, with 16 bases sitting between them. The CDR3 is made up of 14 amino acids. CDR3 sequence (DNA): TGTGCCATCAGTGATCAAATAGGGGGTTGGGGCTACACCTTC. It codes for CAISDQIGGWGYTF.

The V gene is TRBV5-6, the J gene TRBJ1-2; D unclear. Trimming removed 2 bases from V and 4 bases from J, with 12 bases in between. Germline V gives CDR1 SGHDT, CDR2 YYEEEE. The CDR3 extends over 14 amino acids. CDR3 in amino acids: CASSFDFRGYGYTF. CDR3 nucleotides: TGTGCCAGCAGCTTTGACTTCAGAGGCTATGGCTACACCTTC.

This sequence joins TRBV10-1 and TRBJ2-6, with a weak D call TRBD2 (5 bases). The CDR3 extends over 16 amino acids. Germline lookup yields CDR1 WNHNN and CDR2 SYGVQD (reference sequence). Trimming pared 3 bases from V and 0 bases from J, leaving 9 bases between. The CDR3 spells CASSDGEFSGANVLTF. CDR3 coding DNA: TGCGCCAGCAGTGACGGGGAATTCTCTGGGGCCAACGTCCTGACTTTC.

The V and J genes are TRBV5-5 and TRBJ2-5; the D gene is possibly TRBD1 (5 bases). CDR1 is SGHKS and CDR2 is YYEKEE in the germline V gene (reference sequence). This CDR3 is built from 14 residues. V was cut by 2 bases and J by 1 base, with 9 bases left in between. For the CDR3, the DNA is TGTGCCAGCAGCTTCCCGCAGGGCCAAGAGACCCAGTACTTC. Its translation is CASSFPQGQETQYF.

The chain joins TRBV11-2 to TRBJ2-1; D is unresolved. Looked up from germline, CDR1 is SGHAT and CDR2 is FQNNGV. CDR3 size: 12 residues. V lost 6 bases to trimming and J lost 14 bases, with 17 bases between them. The chain's CDR3 is CASSPNQFGKFF. The CDR3 DNA reads TGTGCCAGCAGTCCTAACCAGTTTGGGAAGTTCTTC.

This clone was seen just once. The V and J genes are TRBV19 and TRBJ1-2; 10 positions match TRBD1. CDR3 length: 14 residues. The trim removed 4 bases at V and 8 bases at J, leaving 7 bases unmatched. Germline CDR1 and CDR2: LNHDA and SQIVND (reference sequence). CDR3 protein: CASSKRTGGTGYTF. The CDR3 DNA follows: TGTGCCAGTAGTAAAAGGACAGGGGGGACCGGCTACACCTTC.

The chain joins TRBV5-1 to TRBJ1-2; D may be TRBD1 (6 bases). V shed 0 bases and J shed 0 bases, with 12 bases lying between them. CDR1 and CDR2 (germline): SGHRS, YFSETQ. CDR3 length: 16 residues. CDR3 loop: CASSLAGQPTNYGYTF. The CDR3 DNA follows: TGCGCCAGCAGCTTGGCTGGACAGCCTACTAACTATGGCTACACCTTC.

The chain joins TRBV19 to TRBJ2-1, with D possibly matching TRBD2 (5 bases). Trimming shortened V by 4 bases and J by 3 bases, and 7 bases separated the two germline ends. Per germline, CDR1 LNHDA and CDR2 SQIVND (reference sequence). The CDR3 consists of 13 residues. CDR3 sequence: CASSTTSYNEQFF. The CDR3 coding sequence is TGTGCCAGTAGTACAACTAGCTACAATGAGCAGTTCTTC.

V and J are TRBV2 and TRBJ1-2, with 9 bases fitting TRBD1. V shed 5 bases, J shed 2 bases, and the junction held 6 bases outside the gene matches. CDR1 is SNHLY and CDR2 is FYNNEI in the germline V gene. The CDR3 consists of 15 residues. The CDR3 reads CASSLAGTGNYGYTF. CDR3 nucleotide sequence: TGTGCCAGCAGTCTTGCCGGGACAGGGAACTATGGCTACACCTTC. Filled out from reference TRBV2 and TRBJ1-2, the complete variable domain reads EPEVTQTPSHQVTQMGQEVILRCVPISNHLYFYWYRQILGQKVEFLVSFYNNEISEKSEIFDDQFSVERPDGSNFTLKIRSTKLEDSAMYFCASSLAGTGNYGYTFGSGTRLTVV.